There are a few counts of the clone carrying this T cell receptor (beta chain). Germline assignment: CDR1 SGDLS and CDR2 YYNGEE. Trimming left V 0 bases short and J 0 bases short, with 7 bases between. CDR3 length: 15 amino acids. The entry originates in a study of identical twins. One entry per CDR3 protein results from TCRdb running MiXCR on the 5' RACE reads. The table records 1.5 million to 2 million distinct CDR3 sequences, around 33% of them present only once. The sample comprised cord blood. The TCR sequence derives from a newborn girl in good health. V gene TRBV9 combines with J gene TRBJ2-1; D gene unclear. CDR3 loop: CASSVEDLSYNEQFF. CDR3 DNA sequence: TGTGCCAGCAGCGTAGAGGACCTCTCCTACAATGAGCAGTTCTTC. Variable domain in full (rest from reference TRBV9 and TRBJ2-1): DSGVTQTPKHLITATGQRVTLRCSPRSGDLSVYWYQQSLDQGLQFLIQYYNGEERAKGNILERFSAQQFPDLHSELNLSSLELGDSALYFCASSVEDLSYNEQFFGPGTRLTVL.